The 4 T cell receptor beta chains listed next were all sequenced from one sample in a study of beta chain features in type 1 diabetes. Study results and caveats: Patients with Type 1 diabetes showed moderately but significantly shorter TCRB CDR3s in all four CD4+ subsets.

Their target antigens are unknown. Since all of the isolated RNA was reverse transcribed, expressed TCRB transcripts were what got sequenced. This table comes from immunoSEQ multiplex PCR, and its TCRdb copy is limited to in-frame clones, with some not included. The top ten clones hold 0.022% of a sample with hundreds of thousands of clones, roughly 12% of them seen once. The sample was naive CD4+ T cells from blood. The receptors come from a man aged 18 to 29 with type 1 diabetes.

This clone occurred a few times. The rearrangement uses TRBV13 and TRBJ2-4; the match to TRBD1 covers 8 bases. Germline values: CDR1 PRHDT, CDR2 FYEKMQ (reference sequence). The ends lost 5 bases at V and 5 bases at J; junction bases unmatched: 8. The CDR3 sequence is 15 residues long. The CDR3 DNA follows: TGTGCCAGCAGCAGAAACAGGGGGACTGAAAACATTCAGTACTTC. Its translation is CASSRNRGTENIQYF.

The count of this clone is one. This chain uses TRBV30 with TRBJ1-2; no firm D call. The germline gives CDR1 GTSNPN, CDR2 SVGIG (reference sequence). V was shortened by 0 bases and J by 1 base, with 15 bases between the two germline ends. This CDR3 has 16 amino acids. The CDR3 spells CAWSVFNPQSNYGYTF. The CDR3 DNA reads TGTGCCTGGAGTGTATTTAACCCCCAAAGTAACTATGGCTACACCTTC.

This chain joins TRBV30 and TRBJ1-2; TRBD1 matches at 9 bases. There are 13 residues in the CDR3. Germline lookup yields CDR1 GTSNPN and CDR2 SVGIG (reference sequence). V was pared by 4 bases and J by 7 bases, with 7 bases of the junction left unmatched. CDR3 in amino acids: CAWTGTGFSGYTF. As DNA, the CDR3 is TGTGCCTGGACCGGGACAGGGTTTTCTGGCTACACCTTC.

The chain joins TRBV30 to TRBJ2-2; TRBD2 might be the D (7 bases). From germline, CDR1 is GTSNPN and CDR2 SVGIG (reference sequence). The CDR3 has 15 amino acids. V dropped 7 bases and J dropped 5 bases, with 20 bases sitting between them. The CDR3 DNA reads TGTGCCTACACGGCGGGGGCCGTCCCTACCGGGGAGCTGTTTTTT. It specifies CAYTAGAVPTGELFF.